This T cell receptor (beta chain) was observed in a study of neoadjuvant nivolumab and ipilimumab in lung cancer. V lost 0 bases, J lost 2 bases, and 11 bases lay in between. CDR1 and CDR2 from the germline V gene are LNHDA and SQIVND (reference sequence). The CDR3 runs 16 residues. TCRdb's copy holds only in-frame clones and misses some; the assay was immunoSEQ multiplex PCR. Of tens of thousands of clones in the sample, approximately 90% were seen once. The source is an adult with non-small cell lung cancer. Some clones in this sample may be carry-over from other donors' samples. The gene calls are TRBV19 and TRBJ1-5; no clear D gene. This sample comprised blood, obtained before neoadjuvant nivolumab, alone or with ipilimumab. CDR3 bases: TGTGCCAGTAGTATAGAGGCCGCAGAGGGCAATCAGCCCCAGCATTTT. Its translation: CASSIEAAEGNQPQHF.